This T cell receptor beta chain was identified during a study of blood T cell repertoires in COVID-19. Overall study context: The study drew acute and convalescent COVID-19 samples from the United States, Italy and Spain.

The CDR3 is 14 amino acids. V lost 4 bases and J lost 6, with 15 bases in between. Germline V CDR1 and CDR2: LGHDT, YNNKEL (reference sequence). Authors' methods: The authors estimated nucleated cell counts from reference gene primer amplification. Generated by immunoSEQ multiplex PCR, the TCRdb table keeps only in-frame clones and is missing some. V, J and clone size are those of that table, while D and trimming were read from the DNA. The sample consists of roughly 60,000 clones, 75% to 95% of them appearing once. Source material: peripheral blood. The clonotype originates from a woman of 80 years or more with active COVID-19. The J gene is TRBJ1-2, the V gene TRBV3-1 (or the pseudogene TRBV3-2); D is perhaps TRBD1 (6 bases). For the CDR3, the DNA is TGTGCCAGCAGCCCGGCGGGGGCAGGGGATGGCTACACCTTC. Translating it yields CASSPAGAGDGYTF.